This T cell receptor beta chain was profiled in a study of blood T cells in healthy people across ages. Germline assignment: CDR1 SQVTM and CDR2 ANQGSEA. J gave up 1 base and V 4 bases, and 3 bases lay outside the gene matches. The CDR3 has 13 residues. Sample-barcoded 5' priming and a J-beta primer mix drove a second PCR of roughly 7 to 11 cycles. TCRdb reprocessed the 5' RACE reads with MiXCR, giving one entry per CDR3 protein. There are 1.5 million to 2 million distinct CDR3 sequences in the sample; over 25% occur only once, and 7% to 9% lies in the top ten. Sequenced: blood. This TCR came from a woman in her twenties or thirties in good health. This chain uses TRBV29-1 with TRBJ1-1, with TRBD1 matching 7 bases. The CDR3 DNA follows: TGCAGCGTTGGCCACAGGGGGAACACTGAAGCTTTCTTT. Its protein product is CSVGHRGNTEAFF. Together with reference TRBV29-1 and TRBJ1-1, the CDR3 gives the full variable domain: SAVISQKPSRDICQRGTSLTIQCQVDSQVTMMFWYRQQPGQSLTLIATANQGSEATYESGFVIDKFPISRPNLTFSTLTVSNMSPEDSSIYLCSVGHRGNTEAFFGQGTRLTVV.